This T cell receptor beta chain was captured by sequencing in a study of T cell repertoires in cytomegalovirus infection. About the research overall: The study used recently identified HLA-C-restricted and well-studied HLA-B-restricted CMV epitopes. CMV infection plus the matching HLA type was flagged by public TCR beta signatures. Study outcomes and limitations: CMV carriers having the relevant HLA were flagged by cumulative public TCR beta family frequency. HLA-C-restricted, CMV-specific TCR beta clonotypes were dominant ex vivo.

J was trimmed by 3 bases and V by 3 bases; bases with no gene match: 4. The CDR3 has 15 residues. In regard to this clonotype: Antigen specificity is unknown.

Each CDR3 protein gets one entry after TCRdb re-called the reads with MiXCR. Of around 540,000 distinct CDR3 sequences in the sample, around 30% were seen once. The sample consisted of cultured PBMCs, taken from culture after CMV antigen stimulation. The TCR sequence derives from a human donor in good health (CMV status not recorded). Some clones in this sample may be carry-over from other donors' samples. The genes are TRBV23-1 and TRBJ2-5; 10 bases map to TRBD1. TRBV23-1 is sorted into the ORF group, with uncertain function. In nucleotides, the CDR3 is TGCGCCAGCAGTCATCGACAGGGGGCGGAAGAGACCCAGTACTTC. Its translation is CASSHRQGAEETQYF.